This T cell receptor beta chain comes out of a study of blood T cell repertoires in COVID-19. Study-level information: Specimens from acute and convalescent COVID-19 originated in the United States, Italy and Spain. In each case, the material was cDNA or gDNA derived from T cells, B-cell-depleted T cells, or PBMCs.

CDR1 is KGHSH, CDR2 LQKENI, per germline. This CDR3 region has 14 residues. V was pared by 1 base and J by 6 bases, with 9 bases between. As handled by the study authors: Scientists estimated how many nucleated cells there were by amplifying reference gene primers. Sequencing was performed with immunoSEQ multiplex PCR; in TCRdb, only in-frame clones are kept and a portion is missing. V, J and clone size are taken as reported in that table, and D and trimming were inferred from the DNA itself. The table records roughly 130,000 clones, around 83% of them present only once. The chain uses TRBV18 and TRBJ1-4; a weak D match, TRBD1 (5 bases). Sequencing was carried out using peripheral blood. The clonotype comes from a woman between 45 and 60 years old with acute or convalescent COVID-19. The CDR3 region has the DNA TGTGCCAGCTCACCACAGGGAGGGGATGAAAAACTGTTTTTT. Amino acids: CASSPQGGDEKLFF.